One and the same sample provided the 17 T cell receptor beta chains below, sequenced in a study of graft-versus-host responses after intestinal transplantation. Only in-frame clones appear in the TCRdb table, and some are missing; sequencing was by immunoSEQ multiplex PCR. The table includes approximately 90,000 clones, approximately 94% detected once. Antigen specificity for these receptors is unknown. This specimen consisted of unstimulated CD8+ T cells sorted from spleen or lymph node cells, obtained before intestinal transplant. Source of these receptors: a human donor who received an intestinal transplant.

The chain has TRBV12-2 and TRBJ1-2; whether TRBD1, the table's D call, matches the DNA was not checked. TRBV12-2 is given as a pseudogene. The CDR3 loop spans 13 amino acids. The CDR3 loop reads CASRFTGPYGYTF. The CDR3 bases are TGTGCAAGTCGCTTTACAGGGCCCTATGGCTACACCTTC.

This chain uses TRBV7-9 with TRBJ2-7, with a tentative D call TRBD2 (5 bases). The CDR3 covers 13 residues. V was pared by 4 bases and J by 3 bases, with 10 bases between. CDR1 is SEHNR and CDR2 is FQNEAQ in the germline V gene (reference sequence). The chain's CDR3 is CASSSDGNYEQYF. DNA for the CDR3: TGTGCCAGCAGCTCTGACGGGAACTACGAGCAGTACTTC.

The CDR3 sequence: CASSQEVPGGLYNEQFF. The DNA of the CDR3 is TGCGCCAGCAGCCAAGAAGTACCGGGGGGGCTTTACAATGAGCAGTTCTTC. The chain has TRBV4-3 and TRBJ2-1, with 8 bases fitting TRBD2. The CDR3 consists of 17 residues. V dropped 0 bases and J dropped 4; count of bases not matched to a gene: 8. CDR1 is LGHNA and CDR2 is YSLEER in the germline V gene.

The CDR3 DNA is TGTGCCAGCAGGATGGGAGGGAGAGAGACCCAGTACTTC. Translating it yields CASRMGGRETQYF. This chain joins TRBV2 and TRBJ2-5, with TRBD2 matching 7 bases. The CDR3 contains 13 residues. Per germline, CDR1 SNHLY and CDR2 FYNNEI. J lost 4 bases, V lost 6 bases, and 5 bases had no gene match.

This chain joins TRBV27 and TRBJ1-1, with D maybe TRBD1 (6 bases). V was trimmed by 3 bases and J by 8 bases, leaving 13 bases between them. The CDR3 is made up of 13 amino acids. Per the germline V gene, CDR1 is MNHEY and CDR2 is SMNVEV (reference sequence). The CDR3 region is CASSLSGGPEAFF. The DNA for the CDR3 is TGTGCCAGCAGTTTGTCGGGGGGCCCCGAAGCTTTCTTT.

The chain joins TRBV19 to TRBJ1-3, with D possibly TRBD1 on 6 matching bases. V shed 7 bases and J shed 3 bases, with 10 bases lying between them. This CDR3 is built from 13 residues. From germline, CDR1 is LNHDA and CDR2 SQIVND (reference sequence). The CDR3 DNA follows: TGTGCCAGTACCCCGGACAGTGGAAACACCATATATTTT. Translating gives CASTPDSGNTIYF.

Turning to this clone: The junction differs from germline at one of its ends, possibly a read error. This chain links TRBV19 with TRBJ1-2; D unclear. The CDR3 covers 14 residues. Germline V CDR1 and CDR2: LNHDA, SQIVND (reference sequence). CDR3 nucleotides: TGTGCCAGTAGCCATCTTTTAGGCAACTATGGCTACGCCTTC. Translated, it gives CASSHLLGNYGYAF. The entire variable domain, with the rest obtained from reference TRBV19 and TRBJ1-2, is as follows: DGGITQSPKYLFRKEGQNVTLSCEQNLNHDAMYWYRQDPGQGLRLIYYSQIVNDFQKGDIAEGYSVSREKKESFPLTVTSAQKNPTAFYLCASSHLLGNYGYAFGSGTRLTVV.

The rearrangement joins TRBV4-3 to TRBJ2-3; 11 bases fit TRBD2. V shed 1 base and J 5 bases; nucleotides not matched to a gene: 8. Germline CDR1 is LGHNA and CDR2 is YSLEER. The CDR3 is 17 amino acids. The CDR3 sequence: CASSQGVAGGPLDTQYF. For the CDR3, the DNA is TGCGCCAGCAGCCAAGGGGTAGCGGGGGGGCCCTTAGATACGCAGTATTTT.

The genes are TRBV7-9 and TRBJ2-5, with TRBD1 as a possible D gene (6 bases). The CDR3 sequence is 15 residues long. Trimming left V 5 bases short and J 2 bases short, with 15 bases between. The germline V gene has CDR1 SEHNR and CDR2 FQNEAQ (reference sequence). This CDR3 reads CASSLGLQGQETQYF. The CDR3, as DNA: TGTGCCAGCAGCCTAGGCCTACAGGGTCAAGAGACCCAGTACTTC.

The genes are TRBV30 and TRBJ1-1, with D unclear. This CDR3 is 16 amino acids long. Germline V gives CDR1 GTSNPN, CDR2 SVGIG (reference sequence). V lost 0 bases and J lost 0, with 14 bases in between. The chain's CDR3 is CAWSVPELNMNTEAFF. The CDR3 nucleotides read TGTGCCTGGAGTGTACCTGAACTAAATATGAACACTGAAGCTTTCTTT.

The chain uses TRBV27 and TRBJ2-3; 8 bases fit TRBD2. The CDR3 consists of 14 residues. Losses at the gene ends were 6 bases for V and 5 bases for J; bases not matched to a gene: 7. The germline CDR1 and CDR2 sequences are MNHEY and SMNVEV (reference sequence). The CDR3 is CASSDGGGRDTQYF. CDR3 DNA: TGTGCCAGCAGCGACGGGGGGGGGCGAGATACGCAGTATTTT.

The gene calls are TRBV6-5 and TRBJ2-3; D ambiguous. CDR1 is MNHEY and CDR2 is SVGAGI in the germline V gene. The CDR3 extends over 15 amino acids. V shed 0 bases and J shed 6 bases, with 13 bases lying between them. For the CDR3, the DNA is TGTGCCAGCAGTTACTCCCGGGTCCTCGGGGATACGCAGTATTTT. Translating gives CASSYSRVLGDTQYF.

The genes are TRBV2 and TRBJ1-1; 9 bases fit TRBD1. The junction had 13 bases not matched to a gene; V was cut back by 4 bases and J by 1 base. Germline CDR1 SNHLY, CDR2 FYNNEI. CDR3 length equals 18 residues. The CDR3 DNA reads as TGTGCCAGCAGTGTTCCTTTAACAGGGGGCGCCCGGAACACTGAAGCTTTCTTT. Its translation: CASSVPLTGGARNTEAFF.

J is TRBJ2-7 and V is TRBV19; 9 nucleotides align to TRBD1. CDR1 and CDR2 (germline): LNHDA, SQIVND (reference sequence). The CDR3 consists of 15 residues. The V and J ends lost 5 bases and 2 bases, in that order; junction bases with no gene match: 7. CDR3 in DNA: TGTGCCAGTAGTCGCGGACAGGGGACTCCCTACGAGCAGTACTTC. Translating it yields CASSRGQGTPYEQYF. Looking up the rest from reference TRBV19 and TRBJ2-7 gives the full variable domain: DGGITQSPKYLFRKEGQNVTLSCEQNLNHDAMYWYRQDPGQGLRLIYYSQIVNDFQKGDIAEGYSVSREKKESFPLTVTSAQKNPTAFYLCASSRGQGTPYEQYFGPGTRLTVT.

This chain connects TRBV29-1 to TRBJ1-1; D ambiguous. The CDR3 consists of 10 residues. Per the germline V gene, CDR1 is SQVTM and CDR2 is ANQGSEA. The V and J ends lost 5 bases and 8 bases respectively, with 9 bases between them. The CDR3 region is CSVHRDEAFF. The CDR3 DNA follows: TGCAGCGTTCACAGAGACGAAGCTTTCTTT.

The V call is TRBV7-9, the J call TRBJ1-3, with D perhaps matching TRBD1 (6 bases). Per the germline V gene, CDR1 is SEHNR and CDR2 is FQNEAQ (reference sequence). The CDR3 covers 15 residues. The ends were cut back, 5 bases at V and 0 bases at J, with 11 bases in the middle. Here the CDR3 DNA reads TGTGCCAGCAGCCACACAGGGCTCTCTGGAAACACCATATATTTT. Translated: CASSHTGLSGNTIYF.

V gene TRBV27 combines with J gene TRBJ2-1; D perhaps matches TRBD1 (6 bases). Looked up from germline, CDR1 is MNHEY and CDR2 is SMNVEV (reference sequence). The CDR3 contains 16 residues. V was shortened by 7 bases and J by 0 bases, with 16 bases between the two germline ends. The CDR3 bases are TGTGCCAGCAATCCAGACAGGTCCTTCTCCTACAATGAGCAGTTCTTC. Its protein product is CASNPDRSFSYNEQFF.